This T cell receptor (beta chain) derives from a study of molecular identifiers for immune sequencing clone quantification. Whole-study results and caveats: Over 98% of effector molecules, yet under 1% of naive-cell molecules, were held by clones above 20 RNA copies.

This clonotype came up many times. As yet, its antigen is unknown. In preparing bulk TCR libraries, previously described methods and listed TCR primers were used. TCRdb processed the PCR reads anew with MiXCR; each CDR3 protein has one entry. In the table there are more than 250,000 distinct CDR3 sequences, over 20% of which are singletons. The V gene end was trimmed by 3 bases and the J gene end by 8 bases; junction bases not matched to a gene: 7. This CDR3 has 15 amino acids. Germline V CDR1 and CDR2: LNHDA, SQIVND (reference sequence). Sequences were obtained from naive CD8+ T cells from blood, with Jurkat cell RNA spiked in. The subset is: FACS-sorted CD8+CD4-CCR7+CD45RA+ naive T cells. This sequence joins TRBV19 and TRBJ2-1, with 10 bases fitting TRBD2. This clonotype was obtained from a human donor in good health. Some libraries in this study had Jurkat cell RNA spiked in. CDR3 nucleotides: TGTGCCAGTAGTATGGGGGCTAGCGGGAGTGATGAGCAGTTCTTC. Protein sequence: CASSMGASGSDEQFF.